The present T cell receptor (beta chain) was sequenced within a study of T cell responses to AZD1222 COVID-19 vaccine. As for the study in general: Recipients boosted at about 4 weeks or about 12 weeks are pooled. Findings and limits, study-wide: Scientists sampled the repertoires only once the peak T cell response had passed. Among spike-specific TCRs, nearly half reportedly target unmutated variant regions. Clonal diversity was possibly underestimated, and the donors were mostly white British, with more females.

On this clone: Antigen unknown.

Profiled with immunoSEQ multiplex PCR; TCRdb holds only in-frame clones, not every one. In the table there are some 130,000 clones, 90% of which are singletons. Germline-derived CDR1 and CDR2 are MNHEY and SMNVEV (reference sequence). This CDR3 region has 16 residues. V lost 4 bases, J lost 4 bases, and 9 bases stayed unmatched. The material was peripheral blood, obtained on day 0 of AZD1222 vaccination. The origin of this receptor is an adult in good health. The V gene is TRBV27, the J gene TRBJ2-7; 11 positions match TRBD1. CDR3 region: CASSYFIGQGAYEQYF. For the CDR3, the DNA is TGTGCCAGCAGTTATTTCATCGGACAGGGGGCGTACGAGCAGTACTTC.